These 25 T cell receptor beta chains were all obtained from the same sample, sequenced in a study of T cells after yellow fever vaccination. TCRdb re-called the 5' RACE reads with MiXCR, one entry per CDR3 protein. The table lists some 400,000 distinct CDR3 sequences, 6% to 8% of them singletons. The sample consisted of PBMCs, taken 5 days after the yellow fever booster vaccination. The receptor source for this set is a man aged 30 to 39 who received the YFV17D yellow fever vaccine.

This clonotype was recorded a few times. V usage is TRBV7-3 and J usage is TRBJ2-1, with TRBD2 as a possible D gene (6 bases). Germline loops: CDR1 SGHTA, CDR2 FQGTGA. The CDR3 length is 14 residues. V was clipped by 5 bases and J by 9 bases, with 17 bases between them. CDR3 loop: CASSLPTSTGEQFF. The CDR3 DNA reads TGTGCCAGCAGCCTCCCCACTAGCACCGGTGAGCAGTTCTTC.

This clonotype was seen repeatedly, ten times or more. V gene TRBV20-1 combines with J gene TRBJ2-5; TRBD2 matches 9 bases. From germline, CDR1 is DFQATT and CDR2 SNEGSKA (reference sequence). The CDR3 sequence is 15 residues long. Losses at the gene ends were 1 base for V and 1 base for J; bases not matched to a gene: 4. In nucleotides, the CDR3 is TGCAGTGCTAGAGCTTTACTAGCGGGCCAAGAGACCCAGTACTTC. It encodes CSARALLAGQETQYF.

The chain recombines TRBV6-5 with TRBJ1-5; tentative D call: TRBD1 (5 bases). Germline V gene lookup returns CDR1 MNHEY and CDR2 SVGAGI. V gave up 6 bases and J gave up 5 bases, with 14 bases separating them. The CDR3 spans 14 residues. The CDR3 is CASSPQGLDQPQHF. CDR3 in DNA: TGTGCCAGCAGCCCCCAGGGACTCGATCAGCCCCAGCATTTT.

This clonotype was observed many times. This rearrangement joins TRBV7-2 to TRBJ2-5, with D tentatively TRBD1 (5 bases). CDR3 length: 11 residues. The germline V gene has CDR1 SGHTA and CDR2 FQGNSA. Trimming left V 5 bases short and J 7 bases short, with 8 bases between. The CDR3 DNA reads TGTGCCAGCAGCAAAGACAGGACCCAGTACTTC. It translates to CASSKDRTQYF.

Only a few counts were recorded for this clonotype. The junction departs from the called germline gene at one end, perhaps through a read error. This chain joins TRBV20-1 and TRBJ2-5, with a weak D call TRBD2 (6 bases). The germline CDR1 and CDR2 sequences are DFQATT and SNEGSKA (reference sequence). The CDR3 extends over 17 amino acids. CDR3 DNA sequence: TGCTGTGCTAGAGATAGGAGGGGCACACACGGGCATGAGACCCAGTACTTC. Its protein product is CCARDRRGTHGHETQYF.

This clonotype was detected only a few times. The CDR3 bases are TGCAGCGTCGGTGGGGATGAAAAACTGTTTTTT. It encodes CSVGGDEKLFF. The V call is TRBV29-1, the J call TRBJ1-4; no reliable D call. CDR3 size: 11 residues. Trimming took 6 bases from V and 6 from J, leaving 8 bases between them. Germline CDR1 reads SQVTM; CDR2 reads ANQGSEA.

In its sample, this clonotype was seen many times. The rearrangement links TRBV20-1 to TRBJ2-1, with 13 bases that match TRBD2. After removal of 5 bases from V and 9 bases from J, the junction contained 4 bases not matched to a gene. This CDR3 spans 13 amino acids. Germline V gene sequence: CDR1 DFQATT, CDR2 SNEGSKA (reference sequence). CDR3 region: CSAGTSGKSEQFF. Written as DNA, the CDR3 is TGCAGTGCTGGGACTAGCGGGAAATCTGAGCAGTTCTTC.

This clonotype was found many times. The gene calls are TRBV3-1 and TRBJ2-4; D remains unclear. The CDR3 is 14 amino acids. Germline V gene lookup returns CDR1 LGHDT and CDR2 YNNKEL (reference sequence). V gave up 2 bases and J gave up 0 bases, with 5 bases separating them. The CDR3 here is CASSQRVAKNIQYF. Written as DNA, the CDR3 is TGTGCCAGCAGCCAACGGGTAGCCAAAAACATTCAGTACTTC. The whole variable domain, filled in from reference TRBV3-1 and TRBJ2-4, reads DTAVSQTPKYLVTQMGNDKSIKCEQNLGHDTMYWYKQDSKKFLKIMFSYNNKELIINETVPNRFSPKSPDKAHLNLHINSLELGDSAVYFCASSQRVAKNIQYFGAGTRLSVL.

The rearrangement links TRBV10-3 to TRBJ1-2; TRBD1 matches at 9 bases. Trimming removed 7 bases from V and 6 bases from J; junction bases left unmatched: 12. The CDR3 runs 15 residues. The germline V gene has CDR1 ENHRY and CDR2 SYGVKD. The CDR3 nucleotides are TGTGCCATCAACCCGGGACAGGGTCGTTCGGATGGCTACACCTTC. Translating gives CAINPGQGRSDGYTF.

This clonotype was counted between two and nine times. This chain connects TRBV28 to TRBJ2-7; 14 nucleotides agree with TRBD2. The junction had 4 bases not matched to a gene; V was cut back by 6 bases and J by 3 bases. The germline CDR1 and CDR2 sequences are MDHEN and SYDVKM. CDR3 size: 15 residues. DNA for the CDR3: TGTGCCAGCAGAGCCGGGACTAGCGGGAGCTACGAGCAGTACTTC. It is translated as CASRAGTSGSYEQYF.

J is TRBJ2-1 and V is TRBV7-9, with D possibly TRBD2 on 5 matching bases. This CDR3 spans 12 amino acids. Deletions cut 1 base from V and 10 bases from J, with 8 bases between. Per the germline V gene, CDR1 is SEHNR and CDR2 is FQNEAQ (reference sequence). DNA of the CDR3: TGTGCCAGCAGCTTAGAATCGGGGGAGCAGTTCTTC. Translation gives CASSLESGEQFF.

This clonotype came up many times. The rearrangement joins TRBV20-1 to TRBJ2-7, with TRBD2 matching 15 bases. V lost 5 bases, J lost 4 bases, and 0 bases stayed unmatched. Germline values: CDR1 DFQATT, CDR2 SNEGSKA (reference sequence). The CDR3 length is 13 residues. The CDR3 here is CSAGTSGRYEQYF. The CDR3 DNA sequence: TGCAGTGCTGGGACTAGCGGGAGGTACGAGCAGTACTTC.

The table lists this clonotype with a few counts. The chain has TRBV5-1 and TRBJ1-1, with a possible D match to TRBD1 (6 bases). This CDR3 is 17 amino acids long. Germline loops: CDR1 SGHRS, CDR2 YFSETQ. The ends were cut back, 2 bases at V and 2 bases at J, with 19 bases in the middle. The CDR3 sequence: CASSFGLRGAGNTEAFF. The CDR3, as DNA: TGCGCCAGCAGCTTCGGGTTACGGGGGGCCGGAAACACTGAAGCTTTCTTT.

This clonotype has ten or more counts. The chain links TRBV27 to TRBJ1-5, with a possible D match to TRBD1 (6 bases). The CDR3 is made up of 16 amino acids. Germline V lookup: CDR1 MNHEY, CDR2 SMNVEV (reference sequence). The V end was cut by 4 bases, the J end by 4 bases, with 17 bases between. CDR3 residues: CASSSPPDSLNQPQHF. CDR3 bases: TGTGCCAGCAGTTCCCCCCCGGACAGTCTAAATCAGCCCCAGCATTTT.

A note on this clonotype: Compared with germline, one end of the junction differs, possibly owing to a read error. Here the CDR3 DNA reads TGTGCCAGCCGTGATCAGGGGATAAGCAACGAGCAGTACTTC. It is translated as CASRDQGISNEQYF. The V and J genes are TRBV6-1 and TRBJ2-7, with D maybe TRBD1 (6 bases). Germline V CDR1 and CDR2: MNHNS, SASEGT. The CDR3 contains 14 residues.

This clonotype came up a few times. The chain links TRBV5-1 to TRBJ2-7; 8 nucleotides match TRBD1. Germline V gene data show CDR1 as SGHRS and CDR2 as YFSETQ. V shed 1 base, J shed 4 bases, and the junction held 7 bases outside the gene matches. There are 15 residues in the CDR3. The CDR3 nucleotides are TGCGCCAGCAGCTTGTCAGGGGGACAGGTTTACGAGCAGTACTTC. Protein product: CASSLSGGQVYEQYF.

This clonotype was seen only a few times. In DNA, the CDR3 is TGTGCCAGCAGCGTAGGGGACGTCAGACTCACAGATACGCAGTATTTT. Encoded protein: CASSVGDVRLTDTQYF. V and J are TRBV9 and TRBJ2-3; perhaps D is TRBD1 or TRBD2 (5 bases each). This CDR3 contains 16 residues. Deletions cut 0 bases from V and 2 bases from J, with 13 bases between. CDR1 SGDLS and CDR2 YYNGEE come from the germline V gene.

The V call is TRBV6-4, the J call TRBJ2-1; tentatively, D is TRBD2 (5 bases). Germline CDR1 and CDR2: MRHNA and SNTAGT. The CDR3 covers 13 residues. The V gene lost 3 bases and the J gene lost 9 bases, with 12 bases spanning the gap. CDR3 DNA: TGTGCCAGCAGTGATCGGCTAGCTGGTGAGCAGTTCTTC. It codes for CASSDRLAGEQFF.

This clonotype showed up many times. The chain joins TRBV20-1 to TRBJ2-1, with 11 nucleotides matching TRBD2. CDR1 DFQATT and CDR2 SNEGSKA come from the germline V gene (reference sequence). Germline trimming cut 8 bases from V and 8 bases from J; bases unmatched to any gene: 11. The CDR3 runs 14 residues. This chain's CDR3 is CSPRLAGIQYEQFF. The CDR3 bases are TGCAGTCCCCGACTAGCGGGAATTCAATATGAGCAGTTCTTC.

This clonotype was seen more than once but under ten times. The chain carries TRBV2 and TRBJ2-1; 12 nucleotides align to TRBD2. Germline assignment: CDR1 SNHLY and CDR2 FYNNEI. CDR3 size: 18 residues. After removal of 5 bases from V and 0 bases from J, the junction contained 8 bases not matched to a gene. The CDR3 loop is CASSPGLAGLSSYNEQFF. In DNA, the CDR3 is TGTGCCAGCAGTCCCGGACTAGCGGGGCTAAGCTCCTACAATGAGCAGTTCTTC.

This clonotype showed up just a few times. The chain carries TRBV14 and TRBJ2-7; the match to TRBD2 covers 7 bases. Losses at the gene ends were 4 bases for V and 5 bases for J; bases not matched to a gene: 8. CDR3 length: 14 residues. Germline V gene data show CDR1 as SGHDN and CDR2 as FVKESK. The CDR3 spells CASSRAREGDEQYF. Here the CDR3 DNA reads TGTGCCAGCAGCCGCGCGAGGGAGGGTGACGAGCAGTACTTC.

This chain uses TRBV4-1 with TRBJ2-7; D uncertain. Trimming pared 2 bases from V and 0 bases from J, leaving 8 bases between. In germline, CDR1 is MGHRA, CDR2 YSYEKL. This CDR3 has 14 amino acids. CDR3 sequence: CASSQSYNSYEQYF. The CDR3 DNA reads as TGCGCCAGCAGCCAATCGTACAACTCCTACGAGCAGTACTTC.

A few counts support this clonotype. This chain links TRBV20-1 with TRBJ1-1, with 8 bases that match TRBD1. Germline V lookup: CDR1 DFQATT, CDR2 SNEGSKA (reference sequence). CDR3 size: 14 residues. Germline trimming cut 2 bases from V and 3 bases from J; bases unmatched to any gene: 5. The CDR3 spells CSARQGAGYTEAFF. CDR3 nucleotide sequence: TGCAGTGCTAGACAGGGGGCTGGGTACACTGAAGCTTTCTTT.

This clonotype was counted at least ten times. The chain uses TRBV10-1 and TRBJ2-2; D not resolved. Germline V gene data show CDR1 as WNHNN and CDR2 as SYGVQD (reference sequence). The V gene lost 3 bases and the J gene lost 5 bases, with 10 bases spanning the gap. This CDR3 comprises 14 residues. CDR3 in DNA: TGCGCCAGCAGTGATTATCGGGTAACCGGGGAGCTGTTTTTT. It specifies CASSDYRVTGELFF.

This clonotype was seen a handful of times. V is TRBV7-8 and J is TRBJ1-5; D is perhaps TRBD1 (6 bases). Germline-derived CDR1 and CDR2 are SGHVS and FQNEAQ. The CDR3 totals 18 residues. V lost 1 base and J 0 bases, leaving 16 bases between the germline ends. This CDR3 reads CASSLDRAWPISNQPQHF. The CDR3 region has the DNA TGTGCCAGCAGCTTAGACAGGGCCTGGCCCATTAGCAATCAGCCCCAGCATTTT.